Presented here are 20 T cell receptor beta chains from one specimen sequenced in a study of shared clonotypes between healthy human individuals. Clones were sequenced by immunoSEQ multiplex PCR, and TCRdb holds only the in-frame ones, with some missing. The table records 900,000 to 1,200,000 clones, 75% to 80% of them present only once. Sequencing was carried out using memory CD4+ T cells from PBMCs. Subset given: CD45RA-negative fraction. The origin of the receptors is a young man in good health. Some clones in this sample may be carry-over from other donors' samples.

In its sample, this clone was seen once. This chain connects TRBV27 to TRBJ2-1; D not certain. This CDR3 region has 16 residues. The V gene lost 6 bases and the J gene lost 6 bases, with 21 bases spanning the gap. CDR1 is MNHEY, CDR2 SMNVEV, per germline (reference sequence). The CDR3 spells CASSPDRPNGINEQFF. In nucleotides, the CDR3 is TGTGCCAGCAGCCCCGATAGACCCAATGGGATCAATGAGCAGTTCTTC.

The J gene is TRBJ2-6, the V gene TRBV27; maybe TRBD1 (5 bases). The CDR3 totals 19 residues. Trimming took 3 bases from V and 4 from J, leaving 22 bases between them. In germline, CDR1 is MNHEY, CDR2 SMNVEV (reference sequence). The CDR3 nucleotides are TGTGCCAGCAGTTTTATAGTTGACAGTGCCTTTTACGGGGCCAACGTCCTGACTTTC. Protein: CASSFIVDSAFYGANVLTF.

The V and J genes are TRBV27 and TRBJ2-7; perhaps D is TRBD1 or TRBD2 (6 bases each). V dropped 6 bases and J dropped 10 bases, with 19 bases sitting between them. CDR1 is MNHEY and CDR2 is SMNVEV in the germline V gene (reference sequence). This CDR3 is 13 amino acids long. The DNA of the CDR3 is TGTGCCAGCAGCTCCGTGGGGGGCAGGGTCCAGTACTTC. The encoded protein is CASSSVGGRVQYF.

The gene calls are TRBV20-1 and TRBJ2-3; D unclear. The germline V gene encodes CDR1 DFQATT and CDR2 SNEGSKA (reference sequence). Between the trimmed V and J ends, which lost 5 bases and 9 bases, there was a span of 12 bases. The CDR3 length is 11 residues. The DNA of the CDR3 is TGCAGTGCTCCCCGGATTCCGACGCAGTATTTT. It codes for CSAPRIPTQYF.

This chain uses TRBV6-1 with TRBJ2-2, with 7 nucleotides matching TRBD1. V shed 6 bases, J shed 3 bases, and the junction held 7 bases outside the gene matches. CDR1 is MNHNS, CDR2 SASEGT, per germline. The CDR3 totals 15 residues. CDR3 region: CASRGRGRDTGELFF. The CDR3 DNA follows: TGTGCCAGCAGGGGAAGGGGGCGCGACACCGGGGAGCTGTTTTTT.

The chain combines TRBV5-1 with TRBJ2-3; no reliable D call. This CDR3 is 13 amino acids long. CDR1 and CDR2 from the germline V gene are SGHRS and YFSETQ. Trimming cost V 1 base and J 0 bases, with 3 bases left between them. CDR3 in DNA: TGCGCCAGCAGCTTGATAAGCACAGATACGCAGTATTTT. Translated, it gives CASSLISTDTQYF.

The CDR3 reads CASSHGTAPQGEQYF. The DNA for the CDR3 is TGCGCCAGCAGCCATGGGACAGCGCCCCAAGGAGAGCAGTACTTC. V usage is TRBV5-1 and J usage is TRBJ2-7, with 7 bases aligning to TRBD1. V shed 4 bases and J 7 bases; nucleotides not matched to a gene: 14. CDR1 SGHRS and CDR2 YFSETQ come from the germline V gene. CDR3 size: 15 residues.

The chain links TRBV6-5 to TRBJ2-1; D remains ambiguous. The CDR3 is 13 amino acids. Looked up from germline, CDR1 is MNHEY and CDR2 is SVGAGI. Trimming shortened V by 7 bases and J by 5 bases, and 12 bases separated the two germline ends. CDR3 protein: CASKVKLHNEQFF. In DNA form, the CDR3 reads TGTGCCAGCAAGGTAAAACTACACAATGAGCAGTTCTTC.

The chain couples TRBV11-3 to TRBJ2-7; the D is unclear. The V gene lost 2 bases and the J gene lost 10 bases, with 21 bases spanning the gap. Germline CDR1 and CDR2: SGHNT and YENEEA. This CDR3 region has 15 residues. The CDR3 here is CASSLSVVPDTYQYF. The DNA of the CDR3 is TGTGCCAGCAGCTTATCGGTAGTTCCCGATACTTATCAGTACTTC.

This clone was detected a few times. V and J are TRBV5-4 and TRBJ2-7; D call uncertain. This CDR3 spans 11 amino acids. V shed 4 bases and J shed 5 bases, with 7 bases lying between them. From germline, CDR1 is SGHNT and CDR2 YYREEE (reference sequence). As DNA, the CDR3 is TGTGCCAGCAGCACCCTCGACGAGCAGTACTTC. It is translated as CASSTLDEQYF.

V is TRBV5-4 and J is TRBJ2-1; tentative D call: TRBD1 (6 bases). V was shortened by 4 bases and J by 5 bases, with 22 bases between the two germline ends. CDR1 SGHNT and CDR2 YYREEE come from the germline V gene (reference sequence). This CDR3 has 17 residues. The CDR3 loop is CASSHLGGGPNDNEQFF. In DNA form, the CDR3 reads TGTGCCAGCAGCCACTTGGGTGGGGGCCCTAACGACAATGAGCAGTTCTTC.

The chain recombines TRBV18 with TRBJ2-5; the D is unclear. CDR1 and CDR2 (germline): KGHSH, LQKENI. The CDR3 consists of 14 residues. Trimming left V 4 bases short and J 2 bases short, with 11 bases between. CDR3 protein: CASSQAGSQETQYF. The CDR3 nucleotides read TGTGCCAGCTCACAGGCAGGTTCTCAAGAGACCCAGTACTTC.

V is TRBV18 and J is TRBJ1-1, with a tentative D call TRBD1 (6 bases). With 4 bases removed from V and 3 bases from J, the gap between germline ends came to 15 bases. The CDR3 loop spans 15 amino acids. Germline lookup yields CDR1 KGHSH and CDR2 LQKENI. Written as DNA, the CDR3 is TGTGCCAGCTCACGGTACAGGGAAGGGGACACTGAAGCTTTCTTT. Translation gives CASSRYREGDTEAFF. Together with reference TRBV18 and TRBJ1-1, the CDR3 gives the full variable domain: NAGVMQNPRHLVRRRGQEARLRCSPMKGHSHVYWYRQLPEEGLKFMVYLQKENIIDESGMPKERFSAEFPKEGPSILRIQQVVRGDSAAYFCASSRYREGDTEAFFGQGTRLTVV.

As regards this clone: A much larger clone sits a single nucleotide away, making a read error possible. The identical CDR3 is also encoded by other nucleotide sequences in the sample. V gene TRBV20-1 combines with J gene TRBJ2-5, with D maybe TRBD1 (5 bases). Germline assignment: CDR1 DFQATT and CDR2 SNEGSKA (reference sequence). The V end was cut by 5 bases, the J end by 5 bases, with 9 bases between. The CDR3 extends over 11 amino acids. In nucleotides, the CDR3 is TGCAGTGCTGCAGGGAAGGAGACCCAGTACTTC. Translated: CSAAGKETQYF.

This sequence joins TRBV5-1 and TRBJ2-2; D remains unclear. This CDR3 spans 15 amino acids. V lost 3 bases, J lost 0 bases, and 9 bases lay in between. Germline assignment: CDR1 SGHRS and CDR2 YFSETQ. In nucleotides, the CDR3 is TGCGCCAGCAGCTCCCTCGGCACGAACACCGGGGAGCTGTTTTTT. This gives the protein CASSSLGTNTGELFF.

The chain combines TRBV7-9 with TRBJ2-3, with D maybe TRBD2 (5 bases). Germline V gene data show CDR1 as SEHNR and CDR2 as FQNEAQ (reference sequence). CDR3 length: 18 amino acids. V was cut by 5 bases and J by 1 base, with 22 bases left in between. For the CDR3, the DNA is TGTGCCAGCAGCGTTTTTGGGCGGAGGAGTGTGGGCACAGATACGCAGTATTTT. Its translation is CASSVFGRRSVGTDTQYF.

The rearrangement links TRBV28 to TRBJ1-5; 7 nucleotides agree with TRBD1. The CDR3 covers 17 residues. Germline V gene data show CDR1 as MDHEN and CDR2 as SYDVKM. After removal of 5 bases from V and 11 bases from J, the junction contained 21 bases not matched to a gene. CDR3 DNA: TGTGCCAGCAGTGGCGACCGCTACAGGGGCGCACAGGGGTCCCAGCATTTT. Its translation: CASSGDRYRGAQGSQHF.

The CDR3 nucleotides are TGTGCCAGCAGGCCTCGGGCAGCCATCTATGGCTACACCTTC. It is translated as CASRPRAAIYGYTF. The rearrangement links TRBV13 to TRBJ1-2; D unclear. The V gene lost 6 bases and the J gene lost 4 bases, with 15 bases spanning the gap. Germline-derived CDR1 and CDR2 are PRHDT and FYEKMQ (reference sequence). The CDR3 has 14 residues. The full variable domain, in which reference TRBV13 and TRBJ1-2 provide the parts outside the CDR3, is AAGVIQSPRHLIKEKRETATLKCYPIPRHDTVYWYQQGPGQDPQFLISFYEKMQSDKGSIPDRFSAQQFSDYHSELNMSSLELGDSALYFCASRPRAAIYGYTFGSGTRLTVV.

The V call is TRBV18, the J call TRBJ2-1; TRBD2 is a possible D gene (5 bases). V lost 3 bases to trimming and J lost 4 bases, with 10 bases between them. Germline V gives CDR1 KGHSH, CDR2 LQKENI. CDR3 length: 14 residues. The CDR3, as DNA: TGTGCCAGCTCACCTCCCACGGGGTACAATGAGCAGTTCTTC. As protein: CASSPPTGYNEQFF.

The rearrangement uses TRBV4-1 and TRBJ2-7; 7 nucleotides match TRBD1. J lost 4 bases, V lost 1 base, and 4 bases had no gene match. CDR1 is MGHRA and CDR2 is YSYEKL in the germline V gene. CDR3 length equals 14 residues. This CDR3 is CASSQVGTAYEQYF. CDR3 DNA: TGCGCCAGCAGCCAAGTCGGGACAGCTTACGAGCAGTACTTC.